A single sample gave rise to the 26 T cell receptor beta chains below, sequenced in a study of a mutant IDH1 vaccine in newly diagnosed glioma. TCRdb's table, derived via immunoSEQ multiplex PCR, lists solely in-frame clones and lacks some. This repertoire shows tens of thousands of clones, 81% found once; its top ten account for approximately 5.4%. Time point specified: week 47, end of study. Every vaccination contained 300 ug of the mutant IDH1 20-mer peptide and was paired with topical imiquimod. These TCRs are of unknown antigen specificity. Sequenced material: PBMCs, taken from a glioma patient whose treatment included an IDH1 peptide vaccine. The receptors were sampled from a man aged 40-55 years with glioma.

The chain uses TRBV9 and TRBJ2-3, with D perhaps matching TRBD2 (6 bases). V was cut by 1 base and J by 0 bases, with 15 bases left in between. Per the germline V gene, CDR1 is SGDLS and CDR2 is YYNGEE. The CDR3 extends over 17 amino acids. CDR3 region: CASSVTSPISSTDTQYF. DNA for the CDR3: TGTGCCAGCAGCGTAACTAGCCCTATATCTAGCACAGATACGCAGTATTTT.

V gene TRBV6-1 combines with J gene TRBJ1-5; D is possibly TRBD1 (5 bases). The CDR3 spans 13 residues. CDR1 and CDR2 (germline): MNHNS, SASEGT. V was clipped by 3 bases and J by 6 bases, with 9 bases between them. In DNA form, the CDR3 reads TGTGCCAGCAGTGACAGGGTGGGTCAGCCCCAGCATTTT. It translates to CASSDRVGQPQHF.

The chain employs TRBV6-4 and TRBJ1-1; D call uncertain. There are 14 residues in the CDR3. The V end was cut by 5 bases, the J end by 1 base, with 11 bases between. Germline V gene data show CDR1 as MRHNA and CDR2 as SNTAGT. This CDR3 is CASSFSGSNTEAFF. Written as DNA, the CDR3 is TGTGCCAGCAGTTTCTCCGGATCGAACACTGAAGCTTTCTTT.

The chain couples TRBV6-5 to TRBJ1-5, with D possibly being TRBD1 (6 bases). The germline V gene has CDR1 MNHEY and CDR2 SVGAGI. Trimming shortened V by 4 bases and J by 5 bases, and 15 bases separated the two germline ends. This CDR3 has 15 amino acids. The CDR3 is CASSSTTGFHQPQHF. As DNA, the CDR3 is TGTGCCAGCAGTTCCACGACAGGTTTTCATCAGCCCCAGCATTTT.

In nucleotides, the CDR3 is TGTGCCAGCAGCCACCCGGGGCCTAATTCACCCCTCCACTTT. This sequence encodes CASSHPGPNSPLHF. V gene TRBV14 combines with J gene TRBJ1-6, with TRBD1 as a possible D gene (5 bases). Trimming left V 3 bases short and J 6 bases short, with 9 bases between. The CDR3 has 14 amino acids. Germline values: CDR1 SGHDN, CDR2 FVKESK.

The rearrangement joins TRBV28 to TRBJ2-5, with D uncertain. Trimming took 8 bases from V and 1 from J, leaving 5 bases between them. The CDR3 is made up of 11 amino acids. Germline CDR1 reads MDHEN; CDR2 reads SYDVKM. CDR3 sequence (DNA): TGTGCCAGCGGTCCCCAAGAGACCCAGTACTTC. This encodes CASGPQETQYF.

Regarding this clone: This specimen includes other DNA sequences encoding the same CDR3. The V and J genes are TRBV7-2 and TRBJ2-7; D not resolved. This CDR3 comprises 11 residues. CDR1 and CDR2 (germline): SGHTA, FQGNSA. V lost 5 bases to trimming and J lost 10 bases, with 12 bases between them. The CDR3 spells CASSEIREQYF. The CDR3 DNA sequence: TGTGCCAGCAGCGAAATTCGCGAACAGTACTTC.

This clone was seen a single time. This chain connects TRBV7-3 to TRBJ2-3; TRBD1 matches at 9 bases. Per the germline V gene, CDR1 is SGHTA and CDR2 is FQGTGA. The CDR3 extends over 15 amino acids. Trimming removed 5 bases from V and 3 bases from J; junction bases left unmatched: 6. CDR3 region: CASSPNDRGTDTQYF. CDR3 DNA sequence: TGTGCCAGCAGCCCTAACGACAGGGGGACAGATACGCAGTATTTT.

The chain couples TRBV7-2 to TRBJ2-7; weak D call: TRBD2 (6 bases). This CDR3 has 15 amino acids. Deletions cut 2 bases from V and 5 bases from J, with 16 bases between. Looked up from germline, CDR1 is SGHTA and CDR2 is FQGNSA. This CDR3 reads CASSLNGRGGNEQYF. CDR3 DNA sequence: TGTGCCAGCAGCTTAAATGGTAGGGGAGGCAACGAGCAGTACTTC.

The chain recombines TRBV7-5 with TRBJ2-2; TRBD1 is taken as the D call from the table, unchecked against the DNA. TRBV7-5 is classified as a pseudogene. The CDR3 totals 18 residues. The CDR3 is CARSLAGQGRPLSGELFF. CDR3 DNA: TGTGCCAGAAGCTTAGCCGGACAGGGGCGACCCCTCTCCGGGGAGCTGTTTTTT.

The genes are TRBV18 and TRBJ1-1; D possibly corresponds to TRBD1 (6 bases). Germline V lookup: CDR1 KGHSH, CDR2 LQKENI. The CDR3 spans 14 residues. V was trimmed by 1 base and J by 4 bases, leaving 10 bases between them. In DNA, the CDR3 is TGTGCCAGCTCACCACAACAGGGACCCACTGAAGCTTTCTTT. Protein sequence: CASSPQQGPTEAFF.

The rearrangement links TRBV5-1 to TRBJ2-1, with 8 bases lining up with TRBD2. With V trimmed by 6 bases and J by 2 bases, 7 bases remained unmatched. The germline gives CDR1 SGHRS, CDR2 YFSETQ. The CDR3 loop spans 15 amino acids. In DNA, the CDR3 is TGCGCCAGCAACTTAGCGGGAAGGACCTACAATGAGCAGTTCTTC. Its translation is CASNLAGRTYNEQFF.

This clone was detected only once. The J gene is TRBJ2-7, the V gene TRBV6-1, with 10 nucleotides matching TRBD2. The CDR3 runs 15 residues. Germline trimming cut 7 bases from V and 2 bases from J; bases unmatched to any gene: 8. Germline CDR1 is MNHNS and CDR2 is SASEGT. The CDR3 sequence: CASTRTSGLAYEQYF. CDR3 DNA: TGTGCCAGCACTAGGACTAGCGGCCTCGCCTACGAGCAGTACTTC.

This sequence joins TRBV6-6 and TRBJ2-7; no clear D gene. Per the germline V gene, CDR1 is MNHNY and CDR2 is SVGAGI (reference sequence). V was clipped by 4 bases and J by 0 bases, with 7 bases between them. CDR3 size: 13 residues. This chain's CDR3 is CASSSPRSYEQYF. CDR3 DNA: TGTGCCAGCAGTTCCCCACGCTCCTACGAGCAGTACTTC.

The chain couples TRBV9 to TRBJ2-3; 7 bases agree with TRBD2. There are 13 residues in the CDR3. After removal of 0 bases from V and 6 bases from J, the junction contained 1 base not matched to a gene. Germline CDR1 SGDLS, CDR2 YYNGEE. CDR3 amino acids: CASSVGEGDTQYF. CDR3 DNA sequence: TGTGCCAGCAGCGTAGGGGAGGGGGATACGCAGTATTTT. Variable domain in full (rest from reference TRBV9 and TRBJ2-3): DSGVTQTPKHLITATGQRVTLRCSPRSGDLSVYWYQQSLDQGLQFLIQYYNGEERAKGNILERFSAQQFPDLHSELNLSSLELGDSALYFCASSVGEGDTQYFGPGTRLTVL.

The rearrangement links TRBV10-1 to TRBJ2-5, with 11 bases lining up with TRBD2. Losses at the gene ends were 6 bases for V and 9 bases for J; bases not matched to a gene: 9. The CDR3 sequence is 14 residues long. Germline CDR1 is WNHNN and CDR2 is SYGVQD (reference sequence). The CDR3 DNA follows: TGCGCCAGCAGCCCTACTAGCGGGGGTTTACCCCAGTACTTC. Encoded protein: CASSPTSGGLPQYF.

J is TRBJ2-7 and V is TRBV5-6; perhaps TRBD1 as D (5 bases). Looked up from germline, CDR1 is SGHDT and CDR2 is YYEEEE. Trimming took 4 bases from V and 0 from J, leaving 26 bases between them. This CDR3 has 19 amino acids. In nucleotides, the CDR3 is TGTGCCAGCAGCCCAATATCCTCCTCCACAGGTCTCTTCTCCTACGAGCAGTACTTC. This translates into CASSPISSSTGLFSYEQYF.

The CDR3 protein is CASSFAPRGTGELFF. CDR3 sequence (DNA): TGTGCCAGCAGCTTTGCTCCCAGGGGTACCGGGGAGCTGTTTTTT. This rearrangement joins TRBV7-2 to TRBJ2-2; tentatively, D is TRBD1 (6 bases). V was trimmed by 3 bases and J by 5 bases, leaving 13 bases between them. CDR3 length equals 15 residues. CDR1 is SGHTA and CDR2 is FQGNSA in the germline V gene.

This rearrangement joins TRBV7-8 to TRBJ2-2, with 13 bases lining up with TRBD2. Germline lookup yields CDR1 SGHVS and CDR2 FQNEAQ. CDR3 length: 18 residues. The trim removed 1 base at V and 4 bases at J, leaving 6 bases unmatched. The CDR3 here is CASSLDTSGGVPTGELFF. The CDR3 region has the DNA TGTGCCAGCAGCTTAGATACTAGCGGGGGGGTACCCACCGGGGAGCTGTTTTTT.

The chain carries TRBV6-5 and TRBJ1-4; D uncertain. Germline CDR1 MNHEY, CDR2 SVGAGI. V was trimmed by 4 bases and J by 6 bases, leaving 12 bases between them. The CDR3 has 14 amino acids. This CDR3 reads CASSWTTTDEKLFF. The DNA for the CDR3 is TGTGCCAGCAGTTGGACGACTACGGATGAAAAACTGTTTTTT.

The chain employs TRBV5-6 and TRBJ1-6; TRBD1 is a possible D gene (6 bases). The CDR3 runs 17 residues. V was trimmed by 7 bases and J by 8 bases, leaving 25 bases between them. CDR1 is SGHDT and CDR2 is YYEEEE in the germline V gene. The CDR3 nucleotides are TGTGCCAGCCCTTCAGAGGGGGGTGGCCCGATCTATTCACCCCTCCACTTT. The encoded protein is CASPSEGGGPIYSPLHF.

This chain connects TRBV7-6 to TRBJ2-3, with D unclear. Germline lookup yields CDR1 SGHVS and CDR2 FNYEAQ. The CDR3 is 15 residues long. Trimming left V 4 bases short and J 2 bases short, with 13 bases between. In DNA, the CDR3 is TGTGCCAGCAGCTCCCAGGACCGATACACAGATACGCAGTATTTT. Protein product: CASSSQDRYTDTQYF.

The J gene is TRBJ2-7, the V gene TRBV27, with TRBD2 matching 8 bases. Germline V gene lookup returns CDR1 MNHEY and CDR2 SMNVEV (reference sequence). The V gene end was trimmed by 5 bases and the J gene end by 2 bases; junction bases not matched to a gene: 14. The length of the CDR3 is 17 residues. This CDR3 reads CASSPNQLTSGTYEQYF. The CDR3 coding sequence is TGTGCCAGCAGTCCAAATCAACTTACTAGCGGCACCTACGAGCAGTACTTC.

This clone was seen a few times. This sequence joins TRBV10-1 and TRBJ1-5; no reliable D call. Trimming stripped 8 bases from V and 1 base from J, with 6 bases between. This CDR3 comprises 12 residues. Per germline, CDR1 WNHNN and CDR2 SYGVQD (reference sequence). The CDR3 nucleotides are TGCGCCAGCGGACCGAGCAATCAGCCCCAGCATTTT. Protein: CASGPSNQPQHF.

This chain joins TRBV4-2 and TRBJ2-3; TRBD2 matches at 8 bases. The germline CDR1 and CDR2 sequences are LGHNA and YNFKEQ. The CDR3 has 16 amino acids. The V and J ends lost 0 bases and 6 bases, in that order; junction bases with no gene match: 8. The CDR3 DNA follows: TGTGCCAGCAGCCAAGATGGGAGCGGGGGAGGTGATACGCAGTATTTT. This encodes CASSQDGSGGGDTQYF.

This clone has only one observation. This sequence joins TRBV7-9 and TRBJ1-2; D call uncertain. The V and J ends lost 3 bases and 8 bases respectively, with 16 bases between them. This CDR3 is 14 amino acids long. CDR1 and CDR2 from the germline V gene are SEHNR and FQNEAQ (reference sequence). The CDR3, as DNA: TGTGCCAGCAGCTTTGCAACCCTTAATACGGGCTACACCTTC. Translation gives CASSFATLNTGYTF.